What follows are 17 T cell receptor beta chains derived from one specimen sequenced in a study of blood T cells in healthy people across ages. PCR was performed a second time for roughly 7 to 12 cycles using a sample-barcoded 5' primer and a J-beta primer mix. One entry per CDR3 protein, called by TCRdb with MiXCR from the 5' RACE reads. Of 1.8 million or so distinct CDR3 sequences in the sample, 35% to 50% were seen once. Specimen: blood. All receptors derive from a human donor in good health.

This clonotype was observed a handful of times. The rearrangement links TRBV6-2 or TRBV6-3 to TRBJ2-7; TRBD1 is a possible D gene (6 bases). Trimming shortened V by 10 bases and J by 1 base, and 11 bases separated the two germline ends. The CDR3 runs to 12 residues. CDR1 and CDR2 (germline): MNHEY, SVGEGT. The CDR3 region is CAIAQGSYEQYF. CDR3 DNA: TGTGCCATAGCACAGGGTTCCTACGAGCAGTACTTC.

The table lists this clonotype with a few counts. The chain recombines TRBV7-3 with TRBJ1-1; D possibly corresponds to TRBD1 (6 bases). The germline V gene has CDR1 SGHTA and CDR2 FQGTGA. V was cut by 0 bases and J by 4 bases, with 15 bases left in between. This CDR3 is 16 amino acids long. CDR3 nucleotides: TGTGCCAGCAGCTTAACGGGGAGAGGGGGGCTCACTGAAGCTTTCTTT. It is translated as CASSLTGRGGLTEAFF.

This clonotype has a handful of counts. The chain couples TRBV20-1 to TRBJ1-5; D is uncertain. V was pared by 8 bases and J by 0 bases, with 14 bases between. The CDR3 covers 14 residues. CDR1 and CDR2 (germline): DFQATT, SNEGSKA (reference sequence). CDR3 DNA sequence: TGCAGTCCTTCACCCCTCTATAGCAATCAGCCCCAGCATTTT. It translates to CSPSPLYSNQPQHF.

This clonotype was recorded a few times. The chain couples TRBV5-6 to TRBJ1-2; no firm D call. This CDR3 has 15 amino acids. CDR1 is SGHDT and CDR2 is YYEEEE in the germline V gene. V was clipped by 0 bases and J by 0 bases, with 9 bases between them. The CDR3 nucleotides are TGTGCCAGCAGCTTGGGGCGTCTAACTAACTATGGCTACACCTTC. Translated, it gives CASSLGRLTNYGYTF.

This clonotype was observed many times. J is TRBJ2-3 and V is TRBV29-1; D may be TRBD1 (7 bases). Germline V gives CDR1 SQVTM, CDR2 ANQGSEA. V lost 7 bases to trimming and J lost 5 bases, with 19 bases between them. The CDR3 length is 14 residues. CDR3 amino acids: CSGHRRQGGDTQYF. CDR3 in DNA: TGCAGCGGCCATAGGAGACAGGGAGGAGATACGCAGTATTTT.

CDR3 in DNA: TGTGCCAGCAGCCAACCTAGCGGGGGAAATTTCACAGATACGCAGTATTTT. It specifies CASSQPSGGNFTDTQYF. The gene calls are TRBV4-2 and TRBJ2-3, with 10 bases matching TRBD2. There are 17 residues in the CDR3. Germline CDR1 LGHNA, CDR2 YNFKEQ. J lost 2 bases, V lost 2 bases, and 7 bases had no gene match.

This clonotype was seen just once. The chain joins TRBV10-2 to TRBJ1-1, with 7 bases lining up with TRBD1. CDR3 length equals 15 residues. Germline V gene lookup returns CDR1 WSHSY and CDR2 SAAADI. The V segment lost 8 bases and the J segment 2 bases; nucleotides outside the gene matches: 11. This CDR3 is CASQAWDSRNTEAFF. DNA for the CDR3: TGCGCCAGCCAAGCCTGGGACAGCAGAAACACTGAAGCTTTCTTT.

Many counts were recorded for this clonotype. As DNA, the CDR3 is TGCAGCGTTGCAGAGAACACTGAAGCTTTCTTT. Its translation: CSVAENTEAFF. The V gene is TRBV29-1, the J gene TRBJ1-1, with D uncertain. The CDR3 has 11 amino acids. Germline V gives CDR1 SQVTM, CDR2 ANQGSEA. Trimming left V 4 bases short and J 1 base short, with 4 bases between. Using reference TRBV29-1 and TRBJ1-1 for the parts outside the CDR3, the full variable domain is SAVISQKPSRDICQRGTSLTIQCQVDSQVTMMFWYRQQPGQSLTLIATANQGSEATYESGFVIDKFPISRPNLTFSTLTVSNMSPEDSSIYLCSVAENTEAFFGQGTRLTVV.

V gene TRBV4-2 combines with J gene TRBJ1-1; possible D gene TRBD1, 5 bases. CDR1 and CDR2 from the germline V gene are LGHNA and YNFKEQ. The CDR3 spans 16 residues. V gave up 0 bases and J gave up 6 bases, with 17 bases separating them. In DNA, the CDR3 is TGTGCCAGCAGCCAAGATCTTATGGGACGGGGCTCTGAAGCTTTCTTT. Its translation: CASSQDLMGRGSEAFF.

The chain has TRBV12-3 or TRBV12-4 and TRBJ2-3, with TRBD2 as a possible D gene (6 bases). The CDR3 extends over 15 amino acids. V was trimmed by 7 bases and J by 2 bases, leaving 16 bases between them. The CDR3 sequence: CASTIGGAHTDTQYF. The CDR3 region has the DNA TGTGCCAGCACCATCGGCGGGGCACACACAGATACGCAGTATTTT.

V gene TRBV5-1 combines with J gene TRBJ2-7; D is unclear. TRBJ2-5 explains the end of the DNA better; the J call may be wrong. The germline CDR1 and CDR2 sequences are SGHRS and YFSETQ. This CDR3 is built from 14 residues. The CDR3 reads CASSFETPLETQYF. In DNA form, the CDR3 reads TGCGCCAGCAGCTTTGAGACGCCCTTAGAGACCCAGTACTTC.

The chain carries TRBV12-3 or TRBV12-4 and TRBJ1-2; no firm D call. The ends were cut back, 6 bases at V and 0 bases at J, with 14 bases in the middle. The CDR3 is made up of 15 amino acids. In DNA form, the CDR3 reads TGTGCCAGCAGCACGACATACATAGCTAACTATGGCTACACCTTC. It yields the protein CASSTTYIANYGYTF.

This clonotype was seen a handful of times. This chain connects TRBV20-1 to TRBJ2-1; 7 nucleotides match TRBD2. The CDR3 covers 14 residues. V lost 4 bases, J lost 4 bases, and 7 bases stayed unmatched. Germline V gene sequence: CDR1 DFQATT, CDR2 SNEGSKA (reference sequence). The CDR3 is CSATGGGDYNEQFF. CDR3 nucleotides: TGCAGTGCTACGGGTGGGGGGGATTACAATGAGCAGTTCTTC.

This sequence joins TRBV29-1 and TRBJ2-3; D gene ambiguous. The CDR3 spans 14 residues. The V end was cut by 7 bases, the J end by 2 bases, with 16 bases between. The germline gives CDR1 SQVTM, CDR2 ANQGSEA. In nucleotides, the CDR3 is TGCAGCGCCTTCGATGAACGGATCACAGATACGCAGTATTTT. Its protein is CSAFDERITDTQYF.

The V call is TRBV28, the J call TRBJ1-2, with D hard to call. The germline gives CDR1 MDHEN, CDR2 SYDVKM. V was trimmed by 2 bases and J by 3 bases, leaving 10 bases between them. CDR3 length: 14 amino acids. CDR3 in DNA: TGTGCCAGCAGTTTAATTTTGGGCGACTATGGCTACACCTTC. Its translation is CASSLILGDYGYTF.

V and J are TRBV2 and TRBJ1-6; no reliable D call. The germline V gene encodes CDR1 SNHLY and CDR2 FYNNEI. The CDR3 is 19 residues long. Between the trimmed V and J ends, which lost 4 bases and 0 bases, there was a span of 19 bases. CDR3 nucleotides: TGTGCCAGCAGTGGCGAAACTTGGGGAGCCGACTCCTATAATTCACCCCTCCACTTT. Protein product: CASSGETWGADSYNSPLHF.

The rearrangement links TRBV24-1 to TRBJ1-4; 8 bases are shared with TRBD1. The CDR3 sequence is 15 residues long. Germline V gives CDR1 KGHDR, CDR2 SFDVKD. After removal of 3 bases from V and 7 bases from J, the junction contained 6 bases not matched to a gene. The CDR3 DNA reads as TGTGCCACCAGTGATAGCCGTACAGGGGGTGAAAAACTGTTTTTT. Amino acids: CATSDSRTGGEKLFF.